These 17 T cell receptor beta chains originate from one sample sequenced in a study of cytomegalovirus exposure and HLA in healthy donors. PCR amplification relied on 60 Vbeta primers (plus 13 Jbeta primers). Profiled with immunoSEQ multiplex PCR; TCRdb holds only in-frame clones, not every one. The sample contains fewer than 150,000 clones, roughly 79% of which appear only once. Sequencing was carried out using PBMCs. These receptors were taken from a male donor in good health and CMV-seronegative.

A few counts support this clone. This chain links TRBV4-2 with TRBJ2-1; tentatively, D is TRBD1 (6 bases). V was cut by 1 base and J by 4 bases, with 17 bases left in between. There are 17 residues in the CDR3. The germline V gene encodes CDR1 LGHNA and CDR2 YNFKEQ. The CDR3 loop reads CASSQVARGGDYNEQFF. CDR3 DNA sequence: TGTGCCAGCAGCCAAGTTGCCAGGGGCGGCGATTACAATGAGCAGTTCTTC.

The table lists this clone with a few counts. Its ends do not fully match the called genes, so a read error is possible. The chain couples TRBV5-5 to TRBJ2-4; TRBD2 matches at 7 bases. Germline V lookup: CDR1 SGHKS, CDR2 YYEKEE (reference sequence). The CDR3 spans 13 residues. In DNA, the CDR3 is TGTGCCAGCAGCTTGGGTTGGACTAGTCCTAGTTTGTTC. It is translated as CASSLGWTSPSLF.

This clone was observed a handful of times. The rearrangement uses TRBV27 and TRBJ2-5; 11 nucleotides match TRBD2. CDR3 length: 16 residues. Germline loops: CDR1 MNHEY, CDR2 SMNVEV (reference sequence). The ends lost 6 bases at V and 2 bases at J; junction bases unmatched: 8. In nucleotides, the CDR3 is TGTGCCAGCAGCCCGCGACTAGCGGGATTTCAAGAGACCCAGTACTTC. It encodes CASSPRLAGFQETQYF.

The rearrangement links TRBV10-3 to TRBJ1-5, with a possible D match to TRBD1 (5 bases). This CDR3 is built from 15 residues. Germline CDR1 reads ENHRY; CDR2 reads SYGVKD. The V end lost 1 base, the J end lost 4 bases, and 11 bases lay between the germline ends. Here the CDR3 reads CAISELEGNNQPQHF. CDR3 bases: TGTGCCATCAGTGAGTTGGAGGGGAATAATCAGCCCCAGCATTTT.

V gene TRBV30 combines with J gene TRBJ1-4; TRBD1 matches at 10 bases. V lost 2 bases, J lost 10 bases, and 13 bases stayed unmatched. Germline assignment: CDR1 GTSNPN and CDR2 SVGIG (reference sequence). CDR3 length: 16 residues. In DNA, the CDR3 is TGTGCCTGGAGTCCCCCGGACAGGGGGGCCGAAAGAAAACTGTTTTTT. As protein: CAWSPPDRGAERKLFF.

This chain links TRBV5-1 with TRBJ2-5; 10 positions agree with TRBD1. Germline V gene lookup returns CDR1 SGHRS and CDR2 YFSETQ. With 7 bases clipped from V and 5 bases from J, the junction kept 5 bases outside the gene matches. This CDR3 has 13 residues. The CDR3 region is CASGTGEIETQYF. For the CDR3, the DNA is TGCGCCAGCGGGACAGGGGAGATCGAGACCCAGTACTTC.

The CDR3 DNA is TGTGCCAGCCTCGGGTCGAACACTGAAGCTTTCTTT. Encoded protein: CASLGSNTEAFF. The chain combines TRBV2 with TRBJ1-1; D call uncertain. Germline loops: CDR1 SNHLY, CDR2 FYNNEI. V lost 8 bases and J lost 1, with 8 bases in between. This CDR3 contains 12 residues.

The chain recombines TRBV29-1 with TRBJ2-5; possible D gene TRBD2, 6 bases. In germline, CDR1 is SQVTM, CDR2 ANQGSEA. The CDR3 has 12 amino acids. Deletions cut 7 bases from V and 2 bases from J, with 11 bases between. Here the CDR3 reads CSAWGLQETQYF. CDR3 bases: TGCAGCGCATGGGGACTGCAAGAGACCCAGTACTTC.

The chain recombines TRBV19 with TRBJ1-6; 8 bases match TRBD1. The CDR3 spans 15 residues. V gave up 0 bases and J gave up 10 bases; unmatched junction bases: 5. Germline V CDR1 and CDR2: LNHDA, SQIVND (reference sequence). The CDR3: CASSIETGVRSPLHF. The CDR3 DNA is TGTGCCAGTAGTATAGAGACAGGGGTGCGGTCACCCCTCCACTTT.

This clone has a single count. A read error may produce the germline difference seen at one junction end. The CDR3 DNA follows: TGTGCTAGCAGCTTAGGTGTGGCAGGGTCGAACACCGGGGAGCTGTTTTTT. This translates into CASSLGVAGSNTGELFF. The genes are TRBV7-7 and TRBJ2-2; possible D gene TRBD1, 5 bases. In germline, CDR1 is SSHAT, CDR2 FNYEAQ (reference sequence). The CDR3 length is 17 residues.

The sample holds one count of this clone. The rearrangement links TRBV19 to TRBJ2-7; D perhaps matches TRBD2 (7 bases). V gave up 3 bases and J gave up 5 bases, with 17 bases separating them. The germline V gene has CDR1 LNHDA and CDR2 SQIVND (reference sequence). This CDR3 region has 15 residues. The CDR3 sequence is CASSIGGAGDDEQYF. CDR3 sequence (DNA): TGTGCCAGTAGTATTGGGGGGGCCGGCGACGACGAGCAGTACTTC.

The chain joins TRBV6-5 to TRBJ2-6; maybe TRBD2 (5 bases). Looked up from germline, CDR1 is MNHEY and CDR2 is SVGAGI. The CDR3 sequence is 13 residues long. V was shortened by 7 bases and J by 4 bases, with 8 bases between the two germline ends. For the CDR3, the DNA is TGTGCCAGCAAGCGGACCGGGGCCAACGTCCTGACTTTC. It encodes CASKRTGANVLTF.

This rearrangement joins TRBV15 to TRBJ2-1; the D gene is possibly TRBD1 (6 bases). The V gene's germline CDR1 is LNHNV and CDR2 YYDKDF (reference sequence). This CDR3 has 14 residues. V was shortened by 2 bases and J by 3 bases, with 8 bases between the two germline ends. The CDR3 DNA sequence: TGTGCCACCAGCAGAAAGACAGGCTACAATGAGCAGTTCTTC. It yields the protein CATSRKTGYNEQFF.

The chain carries TRBV6-1 and TRBJ2-3, with D unclear. Germline CDR1 and CDR2: MNHNS and SASEGT. The CDR3 extends over 16 amino acids. V gave up 0 bases and J gave up 0 bases, with 10 bases separating them. For the CDR3, the DNA is TGTGCCAGCAGTGAAGCGTTCGGGTCTAGCACAGATACGCAGTATTTT. This translates into CASSEAFGSSTDTQYF.

This sequence joins TRBV10-1 and TRBJ1-1; no firm D call. The CDR3 totals 13 residues. Trimming left V 6 bases short and J 0 bases short, with 8 bases between. The germline V gene has CDR1 WNHNN and CDR2 SYGVQD (reference sequence). The CDR3 is CASRETMNTEAFF. The DNA of the CDR3 is TGCGCCAGCAGAGAGACTATGAACACTGAAGCTTTCTTT.

J is TRBJ2-2 and V is TRBV29-1; TRBD2 agrees at 11 bases. Germline CDR1 reads SQVTM; CDR2 reads ANQGSEA. With V trimmed by 7 bases and J by 4 bases, 5 bases remained unmatched. The CDR3 loop spans 14 amino acids. The CDR3 DNA reads as TGCAGCGGATCGGGACTAGCGGCCACCGGGGAGCTGTTTTTT. This encodes CSGSGLAATGELFF.

This clone was recorded a few times. The chain is built from TRBV12-5 and TRBJ1-1; the D is unclear. Trimming removed 4 bases from V and 4 bases from J, with 10 bases in between. The CDR3 is 13 amino acids. Germline-derived CDR1 and CDR2 are LGHNT and FRNRAP. CDR3 in DNA: TGTGCTAGTGGTTCTCTGGCGGGCACTGAAGCTTTCTTT. Its translation: CASGSLAGTEAFF.